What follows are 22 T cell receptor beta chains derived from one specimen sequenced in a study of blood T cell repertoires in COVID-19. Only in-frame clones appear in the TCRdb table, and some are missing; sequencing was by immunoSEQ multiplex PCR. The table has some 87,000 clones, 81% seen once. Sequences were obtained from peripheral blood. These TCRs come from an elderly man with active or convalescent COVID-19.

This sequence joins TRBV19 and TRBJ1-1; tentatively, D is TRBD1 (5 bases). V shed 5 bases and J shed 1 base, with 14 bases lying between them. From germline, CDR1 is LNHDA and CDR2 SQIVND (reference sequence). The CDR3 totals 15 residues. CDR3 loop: CASSPWGRENTEAFF. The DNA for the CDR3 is TGTGCCAGTAGTCCATGGGGGAGGGAGAACACTGAAGCTTTCTTT.

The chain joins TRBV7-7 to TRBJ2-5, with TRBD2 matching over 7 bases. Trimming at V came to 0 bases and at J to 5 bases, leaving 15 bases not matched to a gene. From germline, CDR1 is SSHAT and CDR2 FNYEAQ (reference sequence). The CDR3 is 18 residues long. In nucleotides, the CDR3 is TGTGCCAGCAGCTTAGCGGATGCTACGGGGGGATCGGGGGAGACCCAGTACTTC. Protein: CASSLADATGGSGETQYF. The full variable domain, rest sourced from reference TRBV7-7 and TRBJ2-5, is GAGVSQSPRYKVTKRGQDVTLRCDPISSHATLYWYQQALGQGPEFLTYFNYEAQPDKSGLPSDRFSAERPEGSISTLTIQRTEQRDSAMYRCASSLADATGGSGETQYFGPGTRLLVL.

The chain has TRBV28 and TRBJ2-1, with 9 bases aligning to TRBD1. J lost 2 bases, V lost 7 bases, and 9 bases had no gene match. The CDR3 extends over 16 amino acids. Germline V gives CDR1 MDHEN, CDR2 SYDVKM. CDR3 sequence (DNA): TGTGCCAGCAACCAACAGGACAGGGGAGCCTACAATGAGCAGTTCTTC. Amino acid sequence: CASNQQDRGAYNEQFF.

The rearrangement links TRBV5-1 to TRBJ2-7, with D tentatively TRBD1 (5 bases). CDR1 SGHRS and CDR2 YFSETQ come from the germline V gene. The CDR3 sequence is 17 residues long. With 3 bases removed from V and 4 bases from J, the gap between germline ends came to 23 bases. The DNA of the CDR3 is TGCGCCAGCAGCTCCTCGCCAGTGGGGCTACGGGTATACGAGCAGTACTTC. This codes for CASSSSPVGLRVYEQYF.

CDR3 sequence reads: CASGPGAGELFF. The CDR3 DNA reads as TGTGCCAGCGGCCCGGGAGCCGGGGAGCTGTTTTTT. This rearrangement joins TRBV19 to TRBJ2-2, with a possible D match to TRBD2 (6 bases). Trimming cost V 9 bases and J 6 bases, with 11 bases left between them. The CDR3 length is 12 residues. Germline values: CDR1 LNHDA, CDR2 SQIVND (reference sequence).

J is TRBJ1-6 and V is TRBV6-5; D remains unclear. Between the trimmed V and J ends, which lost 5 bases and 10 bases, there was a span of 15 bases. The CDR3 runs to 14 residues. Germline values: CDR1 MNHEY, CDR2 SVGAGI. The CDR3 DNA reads TGTGCCAGCAGTACTGTGACAAAGGAATCACCCCTCCACTTT. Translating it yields CASSTVTKESPLHF.

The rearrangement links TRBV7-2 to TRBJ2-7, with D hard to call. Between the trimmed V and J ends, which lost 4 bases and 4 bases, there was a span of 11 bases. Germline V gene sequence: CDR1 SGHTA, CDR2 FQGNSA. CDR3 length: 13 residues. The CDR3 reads CASSSSPGYEQYF. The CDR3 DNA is TGTGCCAGCAGCTCCAGTCCCGGGTACGAGCAGTACTTC.

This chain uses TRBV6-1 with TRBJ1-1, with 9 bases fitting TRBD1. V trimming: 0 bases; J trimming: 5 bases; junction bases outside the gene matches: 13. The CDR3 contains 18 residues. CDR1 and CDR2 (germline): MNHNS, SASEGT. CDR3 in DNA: TGTGCCAGCAGTGAAGCGAACAGGGGGCGCCTGAAGAGGACTGAAGCTTTCTTT. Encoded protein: CASSEANRGRLKRTEAFF.

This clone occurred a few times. Here the CDR3 reads CASSIGQGTEAFF. The CDR3 DNA is TGTGCCAGTAGTATAGGACAAGGAACGGAAGCTTTCTTT. The chain joins TRBV19 to TRBJ1-1; D uncertain. The CDR3 has 13 amino acids. Germline assignment: CDR1 LNHDA and CDR2 SQIVND (reference sequence). V shed 1 base and J shed 8 bases, with 11 bases lying between them.

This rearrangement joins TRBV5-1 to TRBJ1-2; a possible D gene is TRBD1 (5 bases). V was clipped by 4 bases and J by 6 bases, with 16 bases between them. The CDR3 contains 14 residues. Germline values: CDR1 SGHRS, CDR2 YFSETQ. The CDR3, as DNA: TGCGCCAGCAGCACCAGCCAGGGCAGGGATGGCTACACCTTC. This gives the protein CASSTSQGRDGYTF.

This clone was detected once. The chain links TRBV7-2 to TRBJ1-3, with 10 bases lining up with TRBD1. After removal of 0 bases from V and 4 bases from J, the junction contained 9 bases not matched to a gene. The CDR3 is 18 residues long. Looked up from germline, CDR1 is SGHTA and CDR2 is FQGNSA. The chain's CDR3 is CASSLADRGGTLGNTIYF. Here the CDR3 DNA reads TGTGCCAGCAGCTTAGCGGACAGGGGGGGCACTCTGGGAAACACCATATATTTT.

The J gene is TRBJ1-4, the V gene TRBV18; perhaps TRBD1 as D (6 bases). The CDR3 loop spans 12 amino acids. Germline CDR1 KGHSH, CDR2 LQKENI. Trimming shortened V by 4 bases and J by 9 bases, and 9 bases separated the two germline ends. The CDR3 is CASSQQGKKLFF. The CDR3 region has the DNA TGTGCCAGCTCACAACAGGGAAAAAAACTGTTTTTT.

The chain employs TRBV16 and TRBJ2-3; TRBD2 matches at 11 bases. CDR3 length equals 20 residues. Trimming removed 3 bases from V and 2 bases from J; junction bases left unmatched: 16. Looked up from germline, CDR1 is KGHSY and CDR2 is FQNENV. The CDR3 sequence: CASSHSAPNLAGGHTDTQYF. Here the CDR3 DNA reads TGTGCCAGCAGCCATTCCGCCCCCAACCTAGCGGGGGGCCACACAGATACGCAGTATTTT.

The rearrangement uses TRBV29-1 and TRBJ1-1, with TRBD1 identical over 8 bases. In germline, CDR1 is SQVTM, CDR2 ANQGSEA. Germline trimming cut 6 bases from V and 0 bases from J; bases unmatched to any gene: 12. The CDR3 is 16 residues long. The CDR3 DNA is TGCAGCGTCCGCCGCTGGGACAGGTATATGAACACTGAAGCTTTCTTT. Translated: CSVRRWDRYMNTEAFF.

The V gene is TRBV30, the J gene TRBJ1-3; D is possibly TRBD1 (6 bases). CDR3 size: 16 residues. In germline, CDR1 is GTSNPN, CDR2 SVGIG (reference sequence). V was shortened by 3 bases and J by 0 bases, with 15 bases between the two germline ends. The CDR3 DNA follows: TGTGCCTGGAGGGTCAAAGGGACAAGCTCTGGAAACACCATATATTTT. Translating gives CAWRVKGTSSGNTIYF.

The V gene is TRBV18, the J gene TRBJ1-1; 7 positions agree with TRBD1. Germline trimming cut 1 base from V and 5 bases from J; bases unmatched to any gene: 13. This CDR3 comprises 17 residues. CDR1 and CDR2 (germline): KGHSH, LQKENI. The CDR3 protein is CASSPHRQGSTGTEAFF. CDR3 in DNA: TGTGCCAGCTCACCACATAGACAGGGCTCAACCGGAACTGAAGCTTTCTTT. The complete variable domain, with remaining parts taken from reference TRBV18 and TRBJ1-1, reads NAGVMQNPRHLVRRRGQEARLRCSPMKGHSHVYWYRQLPEEGLKFMVYLQKENIIDESGMPKERFSAEFPKEGPSILRIQQVVRGDSAAYFCASSPHRQGSTGTEAFFGQGTRLTVV.

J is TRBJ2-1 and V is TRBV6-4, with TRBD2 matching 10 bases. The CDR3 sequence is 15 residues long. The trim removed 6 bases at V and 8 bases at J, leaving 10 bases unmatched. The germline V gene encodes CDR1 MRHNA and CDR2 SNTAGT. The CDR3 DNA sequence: TGTGCCAGCAGCCTCACTAGCGGGGAGCACGATGAGCAGTTCTTC. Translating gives CASSLTSGEHDEQFF.

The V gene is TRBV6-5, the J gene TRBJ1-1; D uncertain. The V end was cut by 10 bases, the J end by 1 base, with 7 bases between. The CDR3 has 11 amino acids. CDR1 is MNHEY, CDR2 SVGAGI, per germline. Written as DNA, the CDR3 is TGTGCCACCGAGGGGAACACTGAAGCTTTCTTT. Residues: CATEGNTEAFF.

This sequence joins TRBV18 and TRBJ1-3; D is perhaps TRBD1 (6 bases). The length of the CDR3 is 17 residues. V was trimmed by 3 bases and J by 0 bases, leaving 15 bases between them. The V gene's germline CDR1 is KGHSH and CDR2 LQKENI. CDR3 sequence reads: CASSPQPGQVSGNTIYF. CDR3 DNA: TGTGCCAGCTCACCGCAGCCGGGACAAGTCTCTGGAAACACCATATATTTT.

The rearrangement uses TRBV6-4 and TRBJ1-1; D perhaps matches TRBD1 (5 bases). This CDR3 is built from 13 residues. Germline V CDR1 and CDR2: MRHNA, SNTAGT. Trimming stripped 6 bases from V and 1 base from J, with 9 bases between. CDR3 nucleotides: TGTGCCAGCAGAGTCACAGGGAACACTGAAGCTTTCTTT. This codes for CASRVTGNTEAFF.

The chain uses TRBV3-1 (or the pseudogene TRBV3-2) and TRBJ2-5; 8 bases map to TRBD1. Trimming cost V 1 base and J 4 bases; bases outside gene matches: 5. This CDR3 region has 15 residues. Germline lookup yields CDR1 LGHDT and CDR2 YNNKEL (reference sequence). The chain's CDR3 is CASSQARGPSETQYF. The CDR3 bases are TGTGCCAGCAGCCAAGCCAGGGGGCCCTCAGAGACCCAGTACTTC.

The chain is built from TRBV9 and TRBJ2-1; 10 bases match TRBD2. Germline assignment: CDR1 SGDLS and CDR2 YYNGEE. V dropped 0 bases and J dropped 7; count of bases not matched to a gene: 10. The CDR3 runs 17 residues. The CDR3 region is CASSVDGIAGGTNEQFF. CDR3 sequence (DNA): TGTGCCAGCAGCGTAGATGGGATAGCGGGGGGTACAAATGAGCAGTTCTTC.